This T cell receptor (beta chain) was documented in a study of blood T cell repertoires in COVID-19. Turning to the study itself: The study drew acute and convalescent COVID-19 samples from the United States, Italy and Spain. T cells, B-cell-depleted T cells, or PBMCs supplied cDNA or gDNA.

CDR1 and CDR2 from the germline V gene are SGHNT and YENEEA. With V trimmed by 3 bases and J by 4 bases, 1 base remained unmatched. This CDR3 contains 13 residues. In the source study's methods: Reference gene primer amplification in the assay estimated nucleated cell counts. Some clones are missing from TCRdb's copy, which holds only in-frame ones; the method was immunoSEQ multiplex PCR. V, J and clone size derive from that table, while D and trimming were established from the DNA sequence. The table records 39,000 or so clones, around 80% of them present only once. This chain links TRBV11-3 with TRBJ1-1, with 8 bases matching TRBD1. Sequencing was done on a sample of peripheral blood. This TCR was recovered from a man aged 40-55 years with active or convalescent COVID-19. The CDR3 loop reads CASSFDRGTEAFF. As DNA, the CDR3 is TGTGCCAGCAGCTTTGACAGGGGCACTGAAGCTTTCTTT.